This T cell receptor beta chain was sequenced during a study of T cell changes during pregnancy in multiple sclerosis. Only in-frame clones appear in the TCRdb table, and some are missing; sequencing was by immunoSEQ multiplex PCR. The sample consists of around 81,000 clones, 80% to 95% of them appearing once. This CDR3 is 15 amino acids long. Germline loops: CDR1 MDHEN, CDR2 SYDVKM. The J segment lost 5 bases and the V segment lost 3 bases, leaving 9 bases of the junction unmatched. The specimen was peripheral blood, collected after pregnancy. The receptor was derived from a female donor in good health, enrolled as a control in a pregnancy study. The chain is built from TRBV28 and TRBJ2-7, with 8 bases fitting TRBD1. DNA of the CDR3: TGTGCCAGCAGTTTTCCTCCAGGGGGCGCGAACGAGCAGTACTTC. Amino acid sequence: CASSFPPGGANEQYF.